Shown below are 3 T cell receptor beta chains from a single sample sequenced in a study of blood T cell repertoires in COVID-19. Generated by immunoSEQ multiplex PCR, the TCRdb table keeps only in-frame clones and is missing some. The sample consists of more than 65,000 clones, roughly nine tenths of them appearing once. Sample: peripheral blood. The receptors originated from a man aged 50-59 years with acute or convalescent COVID-19.

This sequence joins TRBV10-3 and TRBJ2-5, with TRBD1 identical over 9 bases. The CDR3 has 14 residues. Germline V gene sequence: CDR1 ENHRY, CDR2 SYGVKD. J lost 1 base, V lost 4 bases, and 1 base had no gene match. The CDR3 coding sequence is TGTGCCATCAGTGTACAGGGGGCCCAAGAGACCCAGTACTTC. Translated: CAISVQGAQETQYF.

This chain uses TRBV7-8 with TRBJ2-3; perhaps TRBD2 as D (5 bases). The CDR3 is 20 residues long. Germline CDR1 SGHVS, CDR2 FQNEAQ. Between the trimmed V and J ends, which lost 0 bases and 0 bases, there was a span of 22 bases. The CDR3 region is CASSLAHFQFGMPSTDTQYF. The CDR3 region has the DNA TGTGCCAGCAGCTTAGCGCATTTCCAATTCGGGATGCCTAGCACAGATACGCAGTATTTT.

The chain is built from TRBV7-3 and TRBJ2-3; TRBD2 might be the D (6 bases). The CDR3 has 14 amino acids. The ends were cut back, 5 bases at V and 0 bases at J, with 9 bases in the middle. Germline CDR1 reads SGHTA; CDR2 reads FQGTGA. The CDR3 region is CASSGGSSTDTQYF. The DNA of the CDR3 is TGTGCCAGCAGCGGGGGGTCTAGCACAGATACGCAGTATTTT.